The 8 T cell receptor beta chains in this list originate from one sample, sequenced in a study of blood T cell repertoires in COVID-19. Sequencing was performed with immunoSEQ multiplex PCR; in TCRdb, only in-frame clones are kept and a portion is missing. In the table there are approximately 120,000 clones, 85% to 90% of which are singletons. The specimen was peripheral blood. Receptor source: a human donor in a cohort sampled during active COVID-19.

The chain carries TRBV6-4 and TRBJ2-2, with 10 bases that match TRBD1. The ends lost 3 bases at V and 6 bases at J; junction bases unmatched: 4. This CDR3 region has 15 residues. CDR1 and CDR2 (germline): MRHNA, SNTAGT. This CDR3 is CASSESGQGAGELFF. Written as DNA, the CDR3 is TGTGCCAGCAGTGAATCAGGACAGGGGGCCGGGGAGCTGTTTTTT.

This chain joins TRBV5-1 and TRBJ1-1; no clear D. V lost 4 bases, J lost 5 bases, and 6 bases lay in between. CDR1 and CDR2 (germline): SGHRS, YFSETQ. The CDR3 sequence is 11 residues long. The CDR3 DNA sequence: TGCGCCAGCAGCCTCGGGACTGAAGCTTTCTTT. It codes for CASSLGTEAFF.

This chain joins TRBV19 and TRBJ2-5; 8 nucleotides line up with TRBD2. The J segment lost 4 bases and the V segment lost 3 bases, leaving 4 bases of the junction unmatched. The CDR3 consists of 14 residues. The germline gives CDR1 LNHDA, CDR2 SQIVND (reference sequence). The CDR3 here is CASSIGGGGETQYF. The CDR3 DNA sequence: TGTGCCAGTAGTATCGGGGGGGGCGGAGAGACCCAGTACTTC.

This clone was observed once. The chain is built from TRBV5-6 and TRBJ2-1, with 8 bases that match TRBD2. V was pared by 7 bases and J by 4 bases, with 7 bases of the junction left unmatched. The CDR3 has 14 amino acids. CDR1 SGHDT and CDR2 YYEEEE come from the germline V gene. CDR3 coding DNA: TGTGCCAGCTGTCGGGCGGGGGGATACAATGAGCAGTTCTTC. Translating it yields CASCRAGGYNEQFF.

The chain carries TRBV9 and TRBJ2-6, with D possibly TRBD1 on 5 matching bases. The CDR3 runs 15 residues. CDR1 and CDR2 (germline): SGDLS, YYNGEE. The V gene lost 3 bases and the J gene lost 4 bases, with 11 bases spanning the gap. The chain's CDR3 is CASSAQVTGANVLTF. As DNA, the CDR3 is TGTGCCAGCAGCGCACAGGTAACCGGGGCCAACGTCCTGACTTTC.

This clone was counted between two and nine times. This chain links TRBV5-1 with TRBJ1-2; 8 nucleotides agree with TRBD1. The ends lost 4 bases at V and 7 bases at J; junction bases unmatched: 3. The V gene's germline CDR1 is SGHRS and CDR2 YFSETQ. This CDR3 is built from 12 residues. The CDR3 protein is CASSETGGGYTF. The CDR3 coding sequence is TGCGCCAGCAGCGAAACAGGGGGTGGCTACACCTTC.

The chain's CDR3 is CASTSTGNIYGYTF. The DNA for the CDR3 is TGTGCCAGCACTTCTACAGGGAATATTTATGGCTACACCTTC. The chain couples TRBV19 to TRBJ1-2, with a possible D match to TRBD1 (6 bases). The CDR3 sequence is 14 residues long. Trimming took 9 bases from V and 5 from J, leaving 19 bases between them. CDR1 is LNHDA, CDR2 SQIVND, per germline (reference sequence).

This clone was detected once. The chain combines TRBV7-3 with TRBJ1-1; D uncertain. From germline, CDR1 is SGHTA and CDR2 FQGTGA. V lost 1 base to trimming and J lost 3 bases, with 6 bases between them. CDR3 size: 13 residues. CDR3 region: CASSLNTDTEAFF. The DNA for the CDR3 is TGTGCCAGCAGCTTAAATACGGACACTGAAGCTTTCTTT.